The clone carrying this T cell receptor (beta chain) was seen a handful of times. This sample is drawn from a study of CD8+ T cells in alopecia areata. As the sequencing template, cDNA was produced by extracting RNA and reverse transcribing it. Assay: immunoSEQ multiplex PCR; the TCRdb copy retains only in-frame clones and omits some. The table has hundreds of thousands of clones, roughly two thirds seen once; the top ten hold around 1.2%. The receptor was derived from a human donor with alopecia areata. The sample here was CD4+ T cells sorted from blood, taken at week 0.

The CDR3 here is CSLETSGGPADTQYF. CDR3 coding DNA: TGCAGCTTGGAAACTAGCGGGGGTCCCGCAGATACGCAGTATTTT. The chain carries TRBV29-1 and TRBJ2-3; 11 bases are a match to TRBD2. V dropped 8 bases and J dropped 4; count of bases not matched to a gene: 11. Germline CDR1 SQVTM, CDR2 ANQGSEA. This CDR3 region has 15 residues.